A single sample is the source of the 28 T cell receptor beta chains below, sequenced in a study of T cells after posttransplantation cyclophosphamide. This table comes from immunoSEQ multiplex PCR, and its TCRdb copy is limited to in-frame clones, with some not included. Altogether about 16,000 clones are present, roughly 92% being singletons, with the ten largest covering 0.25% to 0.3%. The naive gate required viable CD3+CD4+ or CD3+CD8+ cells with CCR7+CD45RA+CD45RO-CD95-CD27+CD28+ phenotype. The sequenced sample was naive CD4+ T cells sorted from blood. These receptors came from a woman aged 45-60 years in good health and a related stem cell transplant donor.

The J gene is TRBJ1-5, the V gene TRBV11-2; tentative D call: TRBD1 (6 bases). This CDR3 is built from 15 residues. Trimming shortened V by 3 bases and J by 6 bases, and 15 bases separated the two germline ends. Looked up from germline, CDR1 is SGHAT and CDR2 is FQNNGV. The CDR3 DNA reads TGTGCCAGCAGCTTGAGTGGGGGGGCCGGTCAGCCCCAGCATTTT. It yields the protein CASSLSGGAGQPQHF.

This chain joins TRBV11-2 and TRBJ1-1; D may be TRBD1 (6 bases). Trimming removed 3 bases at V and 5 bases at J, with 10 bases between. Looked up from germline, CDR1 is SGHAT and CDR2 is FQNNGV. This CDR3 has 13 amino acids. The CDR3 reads CASSFRQGTEAFF. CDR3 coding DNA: TGTGCCAGCAGCTTTCGTCAGGGGACTGAAGCTTTCTTT.

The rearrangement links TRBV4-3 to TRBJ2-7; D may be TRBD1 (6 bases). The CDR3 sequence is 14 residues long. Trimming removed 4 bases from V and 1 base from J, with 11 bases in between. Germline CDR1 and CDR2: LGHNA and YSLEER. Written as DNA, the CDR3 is TGCGCCAGCAGCCGGTACAGGGCGTCCTACGAGCAGTACTTC. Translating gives CASSRYRASYEQYF.

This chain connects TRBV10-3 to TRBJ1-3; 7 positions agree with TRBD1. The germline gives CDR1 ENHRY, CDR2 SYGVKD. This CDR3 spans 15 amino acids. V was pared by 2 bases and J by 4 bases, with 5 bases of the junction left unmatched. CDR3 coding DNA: TGTGCCATCAGTGAGAAGGGGGCGATCGGAAACACCATATATTTT. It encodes CAISEKGAIGNTIYF.

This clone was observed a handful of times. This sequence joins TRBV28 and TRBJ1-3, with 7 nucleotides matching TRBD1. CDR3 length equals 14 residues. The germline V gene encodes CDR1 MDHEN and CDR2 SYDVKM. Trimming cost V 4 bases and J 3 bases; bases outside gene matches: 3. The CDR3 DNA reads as TGTGCCAGCAGTTCGACAGGGATTGGAAACACCATATATTTT. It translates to CASSSTGIGNTIYF.

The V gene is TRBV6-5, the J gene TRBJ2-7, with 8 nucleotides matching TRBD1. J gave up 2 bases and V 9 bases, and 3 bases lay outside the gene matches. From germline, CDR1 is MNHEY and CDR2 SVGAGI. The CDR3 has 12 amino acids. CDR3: CASRQGTYEQYF. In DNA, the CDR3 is TGTGCCAGTCGACAGGGGACCTACGAGCAGTACTTC.

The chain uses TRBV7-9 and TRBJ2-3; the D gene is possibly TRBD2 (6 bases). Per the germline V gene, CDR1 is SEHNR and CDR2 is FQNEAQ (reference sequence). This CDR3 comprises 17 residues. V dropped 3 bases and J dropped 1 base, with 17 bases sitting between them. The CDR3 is CASSLGYSGLGTDTQYF. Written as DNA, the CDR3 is TGTGCCAGCAGCTTGGGGTATAGCGGACTCGGCACAGATACGCAGTATTTT.

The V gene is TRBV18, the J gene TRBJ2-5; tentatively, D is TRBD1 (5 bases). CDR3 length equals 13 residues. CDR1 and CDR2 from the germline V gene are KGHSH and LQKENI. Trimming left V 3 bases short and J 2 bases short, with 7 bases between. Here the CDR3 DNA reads TGTGCCAGCTCACCGGGGCAGCAAGAGACCCAGTACTTC. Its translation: CASSPGQQETQYF.

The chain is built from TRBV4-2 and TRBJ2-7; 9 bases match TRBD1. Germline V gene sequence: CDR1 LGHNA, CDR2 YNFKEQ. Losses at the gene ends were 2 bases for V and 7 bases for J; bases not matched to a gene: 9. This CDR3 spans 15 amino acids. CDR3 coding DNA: TGTGCCAGCAGCCAACCCGGGACAGGGCCTAATGAGCAGTACTTC. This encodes CASSQPGTGPNEQYF.

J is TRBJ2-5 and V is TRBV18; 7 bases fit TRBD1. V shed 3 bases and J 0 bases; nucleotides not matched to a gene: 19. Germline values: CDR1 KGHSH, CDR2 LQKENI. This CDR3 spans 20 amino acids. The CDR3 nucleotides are TGTGCCAGCTCACCCCTGAGGGGGCGCTTCATCGGTAATGACCAAGAGACCCAGTACTTC. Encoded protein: CASSPLRGRFIGNDQETQYF.

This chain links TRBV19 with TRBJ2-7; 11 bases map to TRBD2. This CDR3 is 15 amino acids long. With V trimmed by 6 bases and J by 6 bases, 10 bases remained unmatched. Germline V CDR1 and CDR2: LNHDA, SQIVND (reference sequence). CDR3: CASRVTSGDPGEQYF. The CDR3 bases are TGTGCCAGTAGGGTGACTAGCGGGGATCCGGGCGAGCAGTACTTC.

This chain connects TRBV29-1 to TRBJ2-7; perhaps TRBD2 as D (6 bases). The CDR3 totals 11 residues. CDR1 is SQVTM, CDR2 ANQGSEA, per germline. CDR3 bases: TGCGCAGGAGGGTACTCCTACGAGCAGTACTTC. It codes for CAGGYSYEQYF.

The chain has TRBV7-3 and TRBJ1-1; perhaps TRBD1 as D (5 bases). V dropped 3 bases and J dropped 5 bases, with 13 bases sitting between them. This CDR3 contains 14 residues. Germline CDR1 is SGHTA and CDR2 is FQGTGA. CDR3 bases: TGTGCCAGCAGCTTTTCCTTTGGGGGGACTGAAGCTTTCTTT. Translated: CASSFSFGGTEAFF.

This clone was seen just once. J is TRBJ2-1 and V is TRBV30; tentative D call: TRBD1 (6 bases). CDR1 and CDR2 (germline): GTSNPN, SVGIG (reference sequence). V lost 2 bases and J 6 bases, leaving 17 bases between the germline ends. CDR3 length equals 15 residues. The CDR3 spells CAWSRGQRPSNEQFF. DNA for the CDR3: TGTGCCTGGAGTCGAGGACAGCGCCCGAGCAATGAGCAGTTCTTC.

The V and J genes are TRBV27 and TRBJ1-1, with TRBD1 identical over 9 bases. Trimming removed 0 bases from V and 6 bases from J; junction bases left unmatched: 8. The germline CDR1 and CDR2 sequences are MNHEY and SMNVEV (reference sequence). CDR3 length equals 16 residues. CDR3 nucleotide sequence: TGTGCCAGCAGTTTATCGTACAGGGGGCGCGAGGCTGAAGCTTTCTTT. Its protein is CASSLSYRGREAEAFF.

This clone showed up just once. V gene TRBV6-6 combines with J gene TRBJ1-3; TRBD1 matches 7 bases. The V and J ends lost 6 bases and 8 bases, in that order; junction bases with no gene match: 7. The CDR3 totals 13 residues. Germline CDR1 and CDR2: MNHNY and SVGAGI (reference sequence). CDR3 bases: TGTGCCAGCAGAAACGGGAGGGGGCACACCATATATTTT. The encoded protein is CASRNGRGHTIYF.

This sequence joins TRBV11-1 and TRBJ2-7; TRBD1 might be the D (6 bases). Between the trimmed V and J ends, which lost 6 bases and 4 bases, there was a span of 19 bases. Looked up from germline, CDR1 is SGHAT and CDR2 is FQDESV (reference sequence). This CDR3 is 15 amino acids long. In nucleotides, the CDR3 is TGTGCCAGCAGGCTGGACAGCCGGTTTAATTACGAGCAGTACTTC. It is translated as CASRLDSRFNYEQYF.

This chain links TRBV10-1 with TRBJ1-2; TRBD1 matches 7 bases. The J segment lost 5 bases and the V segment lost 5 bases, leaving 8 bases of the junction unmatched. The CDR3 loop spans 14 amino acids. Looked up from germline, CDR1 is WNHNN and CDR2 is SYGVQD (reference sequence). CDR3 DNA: TGCGCCAGCAGTCCGGGACAGATTCTATATGGCTACACCTTC. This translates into CASSPGQILYGYTF.

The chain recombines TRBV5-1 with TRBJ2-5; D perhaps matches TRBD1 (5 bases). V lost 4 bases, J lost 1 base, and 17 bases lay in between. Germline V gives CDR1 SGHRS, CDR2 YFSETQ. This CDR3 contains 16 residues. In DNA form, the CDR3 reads TGCGCCAGCAGCCCTGATGGTGGGGCGCCCCAAGAGACCCAGTACTTC. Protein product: CASSPDGGAPQETQYF.

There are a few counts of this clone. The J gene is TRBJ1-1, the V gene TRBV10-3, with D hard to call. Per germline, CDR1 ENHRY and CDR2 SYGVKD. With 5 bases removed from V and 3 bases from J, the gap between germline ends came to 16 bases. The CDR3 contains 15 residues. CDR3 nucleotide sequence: TGTGCCATCAGTTATCCGGGAAGGGAGGACACTGAAGCTTTCTTT. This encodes CAISYPGREDTEAFF.

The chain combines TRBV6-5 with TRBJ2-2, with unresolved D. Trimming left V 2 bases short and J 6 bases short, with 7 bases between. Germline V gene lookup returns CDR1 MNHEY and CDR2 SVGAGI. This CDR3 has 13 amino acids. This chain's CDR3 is CASSYPLAGELFF. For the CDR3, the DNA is TGTGCCAGCAGTTACCCCCTAGCCGGGGAGCTGTTTTTT.

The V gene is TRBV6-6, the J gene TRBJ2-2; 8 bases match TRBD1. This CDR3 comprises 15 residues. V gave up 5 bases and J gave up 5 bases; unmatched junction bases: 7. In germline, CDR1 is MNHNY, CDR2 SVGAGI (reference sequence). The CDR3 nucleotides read TGTGCCAGCAGTCCCACAGGGGGTAGGACCGGGGAGCTGTTTTTT. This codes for CASSPTGGRTGELFF.

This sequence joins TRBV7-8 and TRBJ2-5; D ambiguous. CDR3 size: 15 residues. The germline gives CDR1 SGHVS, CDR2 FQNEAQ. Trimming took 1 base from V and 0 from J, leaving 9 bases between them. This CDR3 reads CASSLGRDNQETQYF. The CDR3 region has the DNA TGTGCCAGCAGCTTAGGGAGAGATAACCAAGAGACCCAGTACTTC.

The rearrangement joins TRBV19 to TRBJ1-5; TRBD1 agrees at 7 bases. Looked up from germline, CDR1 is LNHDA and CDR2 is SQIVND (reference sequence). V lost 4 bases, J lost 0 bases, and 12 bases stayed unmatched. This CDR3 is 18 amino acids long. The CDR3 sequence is CASSKAAGGSNSNQPQHF. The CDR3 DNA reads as TGTGCCAGTAGTAAGGCGGCAGGGGGGTCTAATAGCAATCAGCCCCAGCATTTT.

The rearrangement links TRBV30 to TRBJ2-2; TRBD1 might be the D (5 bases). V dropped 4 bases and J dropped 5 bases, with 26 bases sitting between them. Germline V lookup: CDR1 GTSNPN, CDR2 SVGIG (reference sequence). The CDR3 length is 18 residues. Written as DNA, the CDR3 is TGTGCCTGGACAATCCCGATTCAGGAATCAGGGTGGACCGGGGAGCTGTTTTTT. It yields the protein CAWTIPIQESGWTGELFF.

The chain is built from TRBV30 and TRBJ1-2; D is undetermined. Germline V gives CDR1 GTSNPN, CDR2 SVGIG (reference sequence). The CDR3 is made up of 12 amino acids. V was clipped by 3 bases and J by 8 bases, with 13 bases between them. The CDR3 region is CAWSAHREGYTF. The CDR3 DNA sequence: TGTGCCTGGAGCGCTCATAGGGAGGGCTACACCTTC.

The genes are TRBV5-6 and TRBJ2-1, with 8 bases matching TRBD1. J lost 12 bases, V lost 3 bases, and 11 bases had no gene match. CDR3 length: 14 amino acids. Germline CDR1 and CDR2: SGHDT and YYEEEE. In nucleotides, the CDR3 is TGTGCCAGCAGCTGGACAGGGTCTAAAGGGGGGCAGTTCTTC. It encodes CASSWTGSKGGQFF.

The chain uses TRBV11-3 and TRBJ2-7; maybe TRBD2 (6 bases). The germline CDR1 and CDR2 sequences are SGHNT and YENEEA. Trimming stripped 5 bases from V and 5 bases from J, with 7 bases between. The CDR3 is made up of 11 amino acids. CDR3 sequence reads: CASSRGDEQYF. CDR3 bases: TGTGCCAGCAGCCGCGGGGACGAGCAGTACTTC.